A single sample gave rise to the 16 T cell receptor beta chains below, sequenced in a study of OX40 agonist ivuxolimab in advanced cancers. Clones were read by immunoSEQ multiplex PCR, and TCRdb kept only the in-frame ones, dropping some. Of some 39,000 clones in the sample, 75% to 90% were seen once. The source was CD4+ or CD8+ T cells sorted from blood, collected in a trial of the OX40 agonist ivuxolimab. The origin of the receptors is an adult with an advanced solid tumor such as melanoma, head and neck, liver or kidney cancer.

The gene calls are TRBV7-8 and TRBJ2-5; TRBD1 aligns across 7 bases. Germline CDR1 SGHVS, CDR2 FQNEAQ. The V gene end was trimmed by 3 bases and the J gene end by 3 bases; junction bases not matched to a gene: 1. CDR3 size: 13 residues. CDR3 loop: CASSLGQKETQYF. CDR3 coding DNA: TGTGCCAGCAGCTTGGGACAGAAAGAGACCCAGTACTTC.

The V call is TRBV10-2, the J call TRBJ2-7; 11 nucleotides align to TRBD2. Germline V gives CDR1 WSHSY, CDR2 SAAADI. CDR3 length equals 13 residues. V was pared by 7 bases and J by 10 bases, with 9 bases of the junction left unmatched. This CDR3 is CASIGTSGERQYF. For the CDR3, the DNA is TGCGCCAGCATAGGGACTAGCGGTGAACGTCAGTACTTC.

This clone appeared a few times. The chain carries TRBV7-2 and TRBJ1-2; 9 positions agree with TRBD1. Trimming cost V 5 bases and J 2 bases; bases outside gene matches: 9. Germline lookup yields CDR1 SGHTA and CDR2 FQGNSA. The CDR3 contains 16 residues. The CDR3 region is CASSQIGTGWNYGYTF. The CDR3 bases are TGTGCCAGCAGCCAAATCGGGACAGGGTGGAACTATGGCTACACCTTC. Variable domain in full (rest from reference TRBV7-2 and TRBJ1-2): GAGVSQSPSNKVTEKGKDVELRCDPISGHTALYWYRQSLGQGLEFLIYFQGNSAPDKSGLPSDRFSAERTGGSVSTLTIQRTQQEDSAVYLCASSQIGTGWNYGYTFGSGTRLTVV.

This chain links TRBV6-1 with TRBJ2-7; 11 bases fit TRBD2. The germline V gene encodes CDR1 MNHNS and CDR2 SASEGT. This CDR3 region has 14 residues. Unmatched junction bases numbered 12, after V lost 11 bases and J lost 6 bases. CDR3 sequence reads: CAGTSGSVIGEQYF. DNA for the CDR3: TGTGCCGGAACTAGCGGGAGTGTTATCGGCGAGCAGTACTTC.

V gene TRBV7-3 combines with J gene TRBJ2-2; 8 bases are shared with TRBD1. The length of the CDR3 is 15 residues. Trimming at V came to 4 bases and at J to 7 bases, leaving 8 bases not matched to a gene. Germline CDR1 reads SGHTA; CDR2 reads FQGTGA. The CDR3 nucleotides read TGTGCCAGCAGCTCGCAGGGGGCGCAAGGCGGGGAGCTGTTTTTT. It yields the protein CASSSQGAQGGELFF.

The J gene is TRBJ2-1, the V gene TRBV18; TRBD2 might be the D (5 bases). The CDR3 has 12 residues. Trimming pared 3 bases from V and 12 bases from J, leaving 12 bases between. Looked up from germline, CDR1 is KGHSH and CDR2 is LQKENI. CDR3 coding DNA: TGTGCCAGCTCACCTCAAGGGAGCAGGCAGTTCTTC. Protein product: CASSPQGSRQFF.

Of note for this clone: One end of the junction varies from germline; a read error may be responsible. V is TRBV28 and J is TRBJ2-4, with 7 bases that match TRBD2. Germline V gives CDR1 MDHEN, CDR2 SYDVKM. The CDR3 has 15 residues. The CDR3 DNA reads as TGTGCCAGCAGTCCACAGGCGGGAGCCGAAAACATTCAGTACTTC. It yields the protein CASSPQAGAENIQYF.

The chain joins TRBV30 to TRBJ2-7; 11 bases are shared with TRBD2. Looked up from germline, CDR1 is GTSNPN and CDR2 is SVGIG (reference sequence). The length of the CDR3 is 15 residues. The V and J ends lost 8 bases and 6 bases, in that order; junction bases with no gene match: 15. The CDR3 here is CANGGLAGGGSEQYF. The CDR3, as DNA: TGTGCCAACGGGGGGCTAGCGGGAGGAGGGAGCGAGCAGTACTTC.

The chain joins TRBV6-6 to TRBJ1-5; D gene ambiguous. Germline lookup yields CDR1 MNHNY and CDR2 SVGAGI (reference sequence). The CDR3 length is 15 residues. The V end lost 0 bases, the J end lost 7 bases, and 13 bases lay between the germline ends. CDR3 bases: TGTGCCAGCAGTTACTCAATACAGAACGGGCAGCCCCAGCATTTT. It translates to CASSYSIQNGQPQHF.

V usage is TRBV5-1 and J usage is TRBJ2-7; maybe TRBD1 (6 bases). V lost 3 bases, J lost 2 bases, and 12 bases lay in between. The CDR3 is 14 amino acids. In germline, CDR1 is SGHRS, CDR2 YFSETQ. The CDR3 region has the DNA TGCGCCAGCAGCTATGGACAGTCCGCCTACGAGCAGTACTTC. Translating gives CASSYGQSAYEQYF.

The CDR3 coding sequence is TGTGCCAGCAGCTTAAGTGAGGGGAGAACGTACTTC. Translation gives CASSLSEGRTYF. The V gene is TRBV7-2, the J gene TRBJ2-7, with D perhaps TRBD1 or TRBD2 (5 bases each). CDR1 is SGHTA and CDR2 is FQGNSA in the germline V gene. There are 12 residues in the CDR3. The V gene lost 2 bases and the J gene lost 12 bases, with 14 bases spanning the gap.

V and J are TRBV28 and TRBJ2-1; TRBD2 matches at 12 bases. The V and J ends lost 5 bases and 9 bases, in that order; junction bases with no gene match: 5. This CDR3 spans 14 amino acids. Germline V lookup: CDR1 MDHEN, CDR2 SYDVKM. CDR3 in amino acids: CASSTGLAGSEQFF. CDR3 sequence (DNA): TGTGCCAGCAGTACTGGACTAGCGGGAAGTGAGCAGTTCTTC.

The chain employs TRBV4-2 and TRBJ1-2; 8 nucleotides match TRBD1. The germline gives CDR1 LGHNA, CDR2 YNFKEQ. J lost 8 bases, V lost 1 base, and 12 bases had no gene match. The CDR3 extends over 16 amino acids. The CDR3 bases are TGTGCCAGCAGCCAAGCTTTTCCGCAGGGGGCGGGGGGCTACACCTTC. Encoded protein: CASSQAFPQGAGGYTF.

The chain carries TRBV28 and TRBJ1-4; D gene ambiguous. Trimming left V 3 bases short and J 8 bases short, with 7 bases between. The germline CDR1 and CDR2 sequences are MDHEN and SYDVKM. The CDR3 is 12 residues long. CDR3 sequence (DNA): TGTGCCAGCAGTTTGGTGACCGAAAAACTGTTTTTT. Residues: CASSLVTEKLFF.

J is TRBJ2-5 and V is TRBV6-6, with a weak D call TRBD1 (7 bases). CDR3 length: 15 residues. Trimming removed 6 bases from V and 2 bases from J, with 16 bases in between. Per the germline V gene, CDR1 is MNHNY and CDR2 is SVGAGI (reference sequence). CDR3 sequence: CASRTGDSKQETQYF. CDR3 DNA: TGTGCCAGCAGGACGGGGGACAGCAAACAAGAGACCCAGTACTTC.

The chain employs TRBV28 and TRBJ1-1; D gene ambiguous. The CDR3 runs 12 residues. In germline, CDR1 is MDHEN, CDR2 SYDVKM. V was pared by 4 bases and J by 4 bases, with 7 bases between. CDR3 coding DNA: TGTGCCAGCAGTTCTACGGTCACTGAAGCTTTCTTT. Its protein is CASSSTVTEAFF.